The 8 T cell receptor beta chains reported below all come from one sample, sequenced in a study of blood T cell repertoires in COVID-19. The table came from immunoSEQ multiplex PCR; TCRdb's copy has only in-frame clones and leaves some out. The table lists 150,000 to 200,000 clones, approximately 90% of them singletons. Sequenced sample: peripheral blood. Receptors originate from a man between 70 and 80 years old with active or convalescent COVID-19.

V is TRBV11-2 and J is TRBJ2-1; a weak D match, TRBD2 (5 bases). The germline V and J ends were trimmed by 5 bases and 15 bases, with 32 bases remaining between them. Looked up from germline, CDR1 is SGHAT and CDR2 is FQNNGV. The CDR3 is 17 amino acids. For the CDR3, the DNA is TGTGCCAGCAGCCCCCTACCGGAGCGGCCCACACCCAATGCGGGGTTCTTC. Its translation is CASSPLPERPTPNAGFF.

The CDR3 sequence: CASSLSGTSNNEQFF. In DNA, the CDR3 is TGCGCCAGCAGCCTCTCCGGGACTAGCAACAATGAGCAGTTCTTC. The V gene is TRBV4-3, the J gene TRBJ2-1; 9 nucleotides agree with TRBD2. There are 15 residues in the CDR3. Looked up from germline, CDR1 is LGHNA and CDR2 is YSLEER. With 4 bases clipped from V and 5 bases from J, the junction kept 6 bases outside the gene matches.

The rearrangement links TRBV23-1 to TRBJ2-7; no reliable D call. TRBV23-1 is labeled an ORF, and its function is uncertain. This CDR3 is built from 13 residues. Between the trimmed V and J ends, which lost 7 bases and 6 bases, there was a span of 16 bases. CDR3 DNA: TGCGCCAGCACGACAACCCCCCCTACCGAGCAGTACTTC. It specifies CASTTTPPTEQYF.

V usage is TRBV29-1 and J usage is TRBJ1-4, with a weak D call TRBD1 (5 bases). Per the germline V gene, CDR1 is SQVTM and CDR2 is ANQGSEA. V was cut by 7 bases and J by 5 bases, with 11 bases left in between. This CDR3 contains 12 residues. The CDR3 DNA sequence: TGCAGCGATGGGACTTTCAATGAAAAACTGTTTTTT. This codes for CSDGTFNEKLFF.

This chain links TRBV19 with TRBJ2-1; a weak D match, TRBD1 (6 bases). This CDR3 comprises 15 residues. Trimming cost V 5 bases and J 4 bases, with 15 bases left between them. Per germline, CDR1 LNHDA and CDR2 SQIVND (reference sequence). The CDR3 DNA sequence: TGTGCCAGTAGTGCCCCCGGGACACCATACAATGAGCAGTTCTTC. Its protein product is CASSAPGTPYNEQFF.

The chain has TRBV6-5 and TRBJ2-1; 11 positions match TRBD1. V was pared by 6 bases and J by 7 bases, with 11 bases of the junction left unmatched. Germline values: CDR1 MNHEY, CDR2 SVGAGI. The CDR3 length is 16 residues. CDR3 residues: CASRYGPGQGDNEQFF. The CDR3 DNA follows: TGTGCCAGCAGATACGGCCCGGGACAGGGGGATAATGAGCAGTTCTTC.

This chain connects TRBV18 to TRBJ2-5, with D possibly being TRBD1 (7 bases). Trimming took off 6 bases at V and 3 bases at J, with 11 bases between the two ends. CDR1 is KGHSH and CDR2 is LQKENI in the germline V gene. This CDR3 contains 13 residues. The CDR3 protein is CASSTRGEETQYF. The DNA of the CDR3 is TGTGCCAGCTCCACCAGGGGGGAAGAGACCCAGTACTTC.

CDR3 sequence (DNA): TGTGCCAGCAGTTACTTTAGGGGCTCCTACGAGCAGTACTTC. Translated: CASSYFRGSYEQYF. The chain recombines TRBV6-2 or TRBV6-3 with TRBJ2-7, with TRBD1 as a possible D gene (5 bases). Germline CDR1 MNHEY, CDR2 SVGEGT. This CDR3 region has 14 residues. V shed 1 base and J shed 0 bases, with 7 bases lying between them.